These T cell receptor beta chains were read from a single sample in a study of blood T cells in healthy people across ages. TCRdb processed the 5' RACE reads anew with MiXCR; each CDR3 protein has one entry. The sample yields 580,000 or so distinct CDR3 sequences, less than 60% seen once. Source material: blood. The receptor source for this set is a man older than 75 in good health. The CDR3 runs from the conserved cysteine through the conserved F or W. The D gene is left open where the match is weak. Part of the rows lack a size; the others show once, few, many or a class for expanded clones.

V gene	CDR3 length	clone size	J gene	D gene	CDR3 DNA	CDR3 protein
TRBV12-3/TRBV12-4	13	-	TRBJ1-2	-	TGTGCCAGCAGTTTTTCACCCAGGGGTGGCTACACCTTC	CASSFSPRGGYTF
TRBV7-2	12	few	TRBJ2-1	-	TGTGCCAGCAGCTTAGGTCTCGGTGAGCAGTTCTTC	CASSLGLGEQFF
TRBV24-1	14	few	TRBJ1-2	TRBD1	TGTGCCAGCAAAACGACAGGGGGCGGAGAAGGCTACACCTTC	CASKTTGGGEGYTF
TRBV20-1	14	-	TRBJ2-1	-	TGCAGTGCTGACGGTGGGCGGGGACACAATGAGCAGTTCTTC	CSADGGRGHNEQFF
TRBV7-2	15	-	TRBJ2-5	-	TGTGCCAGCAGCCCCCACGGGACGGGGCAAGAGACCCAGTACTTC	CASSPHGTGQETQYF
TRBV6-5	16	many	TRBJ2-1	-	TGTGCCAGCAGTTACTTGGGACCTAGGGGGGGAAATGAGCAGTTCTTC	CASSYLGPRGGNEQFF
TRBV10-3	14	-	TRBJ2-1	TRBD2	TGTGCCATCAGTGAGCCCCGGACTAGCGGGGTGGAGTTCTTC	CAISEPRTSGVEFF
TRBV6-6	14	many	TRBJ2-7	TRBD2	TGTGCCAGCAGTTATTCCGGGACTAGCGCCGAGCAGTACTTC	CASSYSGTSAEQYF
TRBV6-5	14	many	TRBJ1-6	-	TGTGCCAGCCGGCGGCGTGTCGTTGGGTCACCCCTCCACTTT	CASRRRVVGSPLHF
TRBV4-3	15	-	TRBJ1-3	TRBD1	TGCGCCAGCAGCCGAACCGGGACAGCCGGAAACACCATATATTTT	CASSRTGTAGNTIYF
TRBV7-2	12	-	TRBJ1-2	TRBD1	TGTGCCAGCACCCCAGGGGGGGGTGGCTACACCTTC	CASTPGGGGYTF
TRBV4-2	14	-	TRBJ2-3	-	TGTGCCAGCAGCCGGGAGGTTAGCGCAGATACGCAGTATTTT	CASSREVSADTQYF
TRBV7-2	14	-	TRBJ2-4	-	TGTGCCAGCAGCTTAGGGCAGTCCAAAAACATTCAGTACTTC	CASSLGQSKNIQYF
TRBV6-2/TRBV6-3	13	-	TRBJ1-1	-	TGTGCCAGCAGTTACAGCTCGTCCACTGAAGCTTTCTTT	CASSYSSSTEAFF
TRBV15	12	-	TRBJ2-5	-	TGTGCCACCAGCGAGGGTGGGAAGACCCAGTACTTC	CATSEGGKTQYF
TRBV7-3	16	-	TRBJ2-7	TRBD2	TGTGCCAGCAGCCCAGGCGGGGGGGCAGTCTACAATGAGCAGTACTTC	CASSPGGGAVYNEQYF
TRBV6-5	16	many	TRBJ2-5	TRBD2	TGTGCCAGCAGTTACTCGATTTCGGGGGGAGCGGAGACCCAGTACTTC	CASSYSISGGAETQYF
TRBV6-1	18	-	TRBJ2-1	TRBD1	TGTGCCAGCAGGACGGGACAGGAAATGGTTGGGACACAAGAGGCCCAGTTCTTC	CASRTGQEMVGTQEAQFF
TRBV7-9	14	few	TRBJ2-7	-	TGTGCCAGCAGCTTAGCGGTCGGGTCCTACGAGCAGTACTTC	CASSLAVGSYEQYF
TRBV7-9	14	once	TRBJ1-6	TRBD1	TGTGCCGGCAGCTGGGACAGGGAAAATTCACCCCTCCACTTT	CAGSWDRENSPLHF
TRBV10-3	13	-	TRBJ1-6	-	TGTGCCATCGGGAGGCAGGTGGATTCACCCCTCCACTTT	CAIGRQVDSPLHF
TRBV29-1	12	-	TRBJ2-5	-	TGCAGCGTTGTGCGCCAACAAGAGACCCAGTACTTC	CSVVRQQETQYF